The T cell receptor (beta chain) under discussion was sequenced for a study of tumor-infiltrating lymphocytes in oesophageal squamous cell carcinoma. By its share, this clonotype is medium-sized. Germline V lookup: CDR1 SGHVS, CDR2 FQNEAQ. The CDR3 extends over 16 amino acids. After removal of 5 bases from V and 6 bases from J, the junction contained 13 bases not matched to a gene. TCRdb reprocessed the PCR reads via MiXCR and lists one record per CDR3 protein. The sample holds roughly 17,000 distinct CDR3 sequences, 40% to 55% seen once. The receptor's source is a male donor with esophageal squamous cell carcinoma. Sequenced: esophageal tumor tissue. The chain couples TRBV7-8 to TRBJ2-7; 10 nucleotides match TRBD2. In nucleotides, the CDR3 is TGTGCCAGCAGCGCCCTGGGACTAGCGAGTAGATCCGAGCAGTACTTC. The encoded protein is CASSALGLASRSEQYF. Supplemented by reference TRBV7-8 and TRBJ2-7, the full variable domain reads GAGVSQSPRYKVAKRGQDVALRCDPISGHVSLFWYQQALGQGPEFLTYFQNEAQLDKSGLPSDRFFAERPEGSVSTLKIQRTQQEDSAVYLCASSALGLASRSEQYFGPGTRLTVT.